The 27 T cell receptor beta chains below come from one sample, sequenced in a study of T cell changes during pregnancy in multiple sclerosis. The repertoire was sequenced with immunoSEQ multiplex PCR; TCRdb's copy has only in-frame clones and lacks some. The sample includes over 30,000 clones, 90% to 95% of them seen just once. The material was CD4+ T cells from peripheral blood mononuclear cells, obtained after pregnancy. The receptors were sampled from a female donor with multiple sclerosis, enrolled in a pregnancy study.

The genes are TRBV6-5 and TRBJ1-2, with D perhaps TRBD1 (6 bases). The V end was cut by 6 bases, the J end by 2 bases, with 13 bases between. Looked up from germline, CDR1 is MNHEY and CDR2 is SVGAGI. The CDR3 sequence is 14 residues long. The CDR3 sequence is CASRASGTNYGYTF. The DNA of the CDR3 is TGTGCCAGCAGAGCTTCCGGGACAAACTATGGCTACACCTTC.

The V call is TRBV2, the J call TRBJ2-2; D possibly corresponds to TRBD1 (6 bases). V was pared by 10 bases and J by 0 bases, with 12 bases between. Germline assignment: CDR1 SNHLY and CDR2 FYNNEI. The CDR3 covers 14 residues. DNA for the CDR3: TGTGCCACCAAACAGGGACCGAACACCGGGGAGCTGTTTTTT. The encoded protein is CATKQGPNTGELFF. The entire variable domain, with the rest obtained from reference TRBV2 and TRBJ2-2, is as follows: EPEVTQTPSHQVTQMGQEVILRCVPISNHLYFYWYRQILGQKVEFLVSFYNNEISEKSEIFDDQFSVERPDGSNFTLKIRSTKLEDSAMYFCATKQGPNTGELFFGEGSRLTVL.

The chain combines TRBV5-1 with TRBJ2-7, with a possible D match to TRBD2 (5 bases). Germline V gene sequence: CDR1 SGHRS, CDR2 YFSETQ. CDR3 length: 14 residues. The V end lost 0 bases, the J end lost 3 bases, and 10 bases lay between the germline ends. The CDR3 loop is CASSLVPGNYEQYF. The CDR3 DNA reads TGCGCCAGCAGCTTGGTTCCGGGGAACTACGAGCAGTACTTC.

J is TRBJ2-1 and V is TRBV19; possible D gene TRBD2, 5 bases. The germline gives CDR1 LNHDA, CDR2 SQIVND (reference sequence). V was clipped by 2 bases and J by 7 bases, with 15 bases between them. The CDR3 runs 15 residues. CDR3 in DNA: TGTGCCAGTAGTATAATCCTAGCTCTCGGAAATGAGCAGTTCTTC. It codes for CASSIILALGNEQFF.

J is TRBJ1-5 and V is TRBV11-2, with a weak D call TRBD1 (5 bases). The germline V gene has CDR1 SGHAT and CDR2 FQNNGV. The V and J ends lost 2 bases and 0 bases respectively, with 11 bases between them. CDR3 length: 16 amino acids. This CDR3 reads CASSLIAGYSNQPQHF. The DNA for the CDR3 is TGTGCCAGCAGCTTAATTGCAGGGTATAGCAATCAGCCCCAGCATTTT.

The rearrangement links TRBV6-5 to TRBJ1-4; D is undetermined. Between the trimmed V and J ends, which lost 5 bases and 1 base, there was a span of 8 bases. Germline CDR1 and CDR2: MNHEY and SVGAGI. This CDR3 contains 14 residues. The CDR3 bases are TGTGCCAGCAGTGTGGTAGAAACTAATGAAAAACTGTTTTTT. Amino acid sequence: CASSVVETNEKLFF.

The chain combines TRBV12-5 with TRBJ2-3, with D tentatively TRBD1 (5 bases). The CDR3 totals 13 residues. Trimming pared 6 bases from V and 7 bases from J, leaving 14 bases between. Germline V gene data show CDR1 as LGHNT and CDR2 as FRNRAP. The CDR3 region has the DNA TGTGCTAGTGGCCTTGAAGGGGCACATACGCAGTATTTT. Translated: CASGLEGAHTQYF. The full variable domain, in which reference TRBV12-5 and TRBJ2-3 provide the parts outside the CDR3, is DARVTQTPRHKVTEMGQEVTMRCQPILGHNTVFWYRQTMMQGLELLAYFRNRAPLDDSGMPKDRFSAEMPDATLATLKIQPSEPRDSAVYFCASGLEGAHTQYFGPGTRLTVL.

This sequence joins TRBV6-1 and TRBJ2-5, with 8 bases fitting TRBD1. CDR1 MNHNS and CDR2 SASEGT come from the germline V gene. The V gene end was trimmed by 4 bases and the J gene end by 5 bases; junction bases not matched to a gene: 12. The CDR3 length is 16 residues. This CDR3 is CASSVRQGSYGETQYF. CDR3 bases: TGTGCCAGCAGTGTCCGACAGGGGTCCTACGGGGAGACCCAGTACTTC.

The chain combines TRBV7-3 with TRBJ1-1, with D unclear. The CDR3 extends over 13 amino acids. Per germline, CDR1 SGHTA and CDR2 FQGTGA. The ends were cut back, 5 bases at V and 3 bases at J, with 10 bases in the middle. The DNA of the CDR3 is TGTGCCAGCAGCACCCAGAGGGACACTGAAGCTTTCTTT. Translation gives CASSTQRDTEAFF.

The gene calls are TRBV5-6 and TRBJ1-3; TRBD1 might be the D (6 bases). The CDR3 contains 16 residues. Germline loops: CDR1 SGHDT, CDR2 YYEEEE. V lost 1 base to trimming and J lost 0 bases, with 11 bases between them. CDR3 coding DNA: TGTGCCAGCAGCTTGATTAGGGGGAGCTCTGGAAACACCATATATTTT. It translates to CASSLIRGSSGNTIYF.

This sequence joins TRBV5-6 and TRBJ1-4; 7 nucleotides agree with TRBD1. CDR1 and CDR2 from the germline V gene are SGHDT and YYEEEE. The CDR3 totals 15 residues. V lost 0 bases to trimming and J lost 6 bases; unmatched junction nucleotides: 5. CDR3: CASSLVGGAYEKLFF. For the CDR3, the DNA is TGTGCCAGCAGCTTGGTAGGGGGCGCTTATGAAAAACTGTTTTTT.

The rearrangement links TRBV21-1 to TRBJ2-1; the tabulated D call, TRBD1, remains unverified against the DNA. TRBV21-1 is designated a pseudogene. This CDR3 has 15 amino acids. The CDR3 loop is CASSAGGPAHNEQFF. CDR3 bases: TGTGCCAGCAGCGCAGGGGGCCCGGCACACAATGAGCAGTTCTTC.

The V and J genes are TRBV6-4 and TRBJ1-5; D is uncertain. Germline V gene data show CDR1 as MRHNA and CDR2 as SNTAGT. V was trimmed by 6 bases and J by 4 bases, leaving 10 bases between them. The length of the CDR3 is 13 residues. The CDR3 protein is CASSPGRNQPQHF. The CDR3 DNA sequence: TGTGCCAGCAGCCCGGGGAGGAATCAGCCCCAGCATTTT.

CDR3 in DNA: TGTGCCAGCAGCCCTATAAGGGGGCGGTCCTACAATGAGCAGTTCTTC. Protein: CASSPIRGRSYNEQFF. The chain links TRBV4-2 to TRBJ2-1, with 7 bases matching TRBD1. With V trimmed by 4 bases and J by 1 base, 7 bases remained unmatched. CDR3 length: 16 residues. Germline CDR1 reads LGHNA; CDR2 reads YNFKEQ.

The chain uses TRBV25-1 and TRBJ1-2; 8 bases map to TRBD1. Germline lookup yields CDR1 MGHDK and CDR2 SYGVNS. The CDR3 sequence is 13 residues long. The V segment lost 6 bases and the J segment 8 bases; nucleotides outside the gene matches: 8. The CDR3 here is CASSPGQVAGYTF. The DNA for the CDR3 is TGTGCCAGCAGCCCGGGACAGGTTGCGGGCTACACCTTC.

This clone was detected only once. The chain combines TRBV19 with TRBJ2-5; D is perhaps TRBD2 (5 bases). Germline CDR1 is LNHDA and CDR2 is SQIVND (reference sequence). The V end lost 3 bases, the J end lost 5 bases, and 13 bases lay between the germline ends. The CDR3 totals 14 residues. The CDR3 spells CASSIRGFGETQYF. The CDR3, as DNA: TGTGCCAGTAGTATTAGAGGGTTCGGGGAGACCCAGTACTTC.

This chain links TRBV7-9 with TRBJ1-1; D is uncertain. Germline assignment: CDR1 SEHNR and CDR2 FQNEAQ (reference sequence). Trimming removed 0 bases at V and 3 bases at J, with 14 bases between. The CDR3 extends over 16 amino acids. The CDR3 nucleotides read TGTGCCAGCAGCTTAGCAGGTGGAAAGAGGGACACTGAAGCTTTCTTT. It specifies CASSLAGGKRDTEAFF. The full variable domain, its missing parts supplied by reference TRBV7-9 and TRBJ1-1, is DTGVSQNPRHKITKRGQNVTFRCDPISEHNRLYWYRQTLGQGPEFLTYFQNEAQLEKSRLLSDRFSAERPKGSFSTLEIQRTEQGDSAMYLCASSLAGGKRDTEAFFGQGTRLTVV.

The chain links TRBV9 to TRBJ1-5, with D maybe TRBD1 (5 bases). The CDR3 has 15 residues. Germline loops: CDR1 SGDLS, CDR2 YYNGEE. The V end was cut by 4 bases, the J end by 0 bases, with 11 bases between. CDR3 in amino acids: CASSPGGISNQPQHF. Here the CDR3 DNA reads TGTGCCAGCAGCCCCGGGGGGATTAGCAATCAGCCCCAGCATTTT.

This chain uses TRBV19 with TRBJ1-4; no reliable D call. V dropped 3 bases and J dropped 3 bases, with 5 bases sitting between them. CDR3 length: 13 residues. Germline V lookup: CDR1 LNHDA, CDR2 SQIVND (reference sequence). In nucleotides, the CDR3 is TGTGCCAGTAGTATGAGCGCTAATGAAAAACTGTTTTTT. Its translation is CASSMSANEKLFF.

The V gene is TRBV7-2, the J gene TRBJ2-1, with TRBD1 matching over 8 bases. The V and J ends lost 4 bases and 8 bases, in that order; junction bases with no gene match: 10. Per germline, CDR1 SGHTA and CDR2 FQGNSA. This CDR3 has 15 residues. Here the CDR3 reads CASSSTGTGGYEQFF. The CDR3 bases are TGTGCCAGCAGCTCCACCGGGACAGGAGGCTATGAGCAGTTCTTC.

The CDR3, as DNA: TGTGCCAGCAGAAGGGGCACCGATTCACCCCTCCACTTT. Protein: CASRRGTDSPLHF. The chain combines TRBV25-1 with TRBJ1-6, with D possibly being TRBD1 (5 bases). The CDR3 loop spans 13 amino acids. Germline V CDR1 and CDR2: MGHDK, SYGVNS. V was shortened by 6 bases and J by 8 bases, with 11 bases between the two germline ends. The full variable domain, rest sourced from reference TRBV25-1 and TRBJ1-6, is EADIYQTPRYLVIGTGKKITLECSQTMGHDKMYWYQQDPGMELHLIHYSYGVNSTEKGDLSSESTVSRIRTEHFPLTLESARPSHTSQYLCASRRGTDSPLHFGNGTRLTVT.

This chain connects TRBV6-1 to TRBJ1-5; possible D gene TRBD1, 6 bases. CDR3 length: 13 residues. V lost 4 bases, J lost 3 bases, and 7 bases lay in between. CDR1 is MNHNS and CDR2 is SASEGT in the germline V gene. Written as DNA, the CDR3 is TGTGCCAGCAGTGGGGGGCCCAATCAGCCCCAGCATTTT. Amino acids: CASSGGPNQPQHF.

This clone was counted once. V usage is TRBV5-8 and J usage is TRBJ2-7; 7 bases map to TRBD1. CDR3 length equals 15 residues. Germline V lookup: CDR1 SGHTS, CDR2 YDEGEE. With V trimmed by 0 bases and J by 1 base, 4 bases remained unmatched. Here the CDR3 DNA reads TGTGCCAGCAGCTTGGAACAGGGGCTTTCCTACGAGCAGTACTTC. It translates to CASSLEQGLSYEQYF.

The chain has TRBV27 and TRBJ1-2; the match to TRBD1 covers 8 bases. The CDR3 covers 16 residues. With V trimmed by 4 bases and J by 8 bases, 15 bases remained unmatched. CDR1 and CDR2 (germline): MNHEY, SMNVEV (reference sequence). The CDR3 nucleotides read TGTGCCAGCAGTTCGGCGCGGGGGACAGGTCAATCCGGCTACACCTTC. Translated: CASSSARGTGQSGYTF.

J is TRBJ1-3 and V is TRBV7-6; D gene unclear. CDR1 is SGHVS and CDR2 is FNYEAQ in the germline V gene. V was trimmed by 3 bases and J by 4 bases, leaving 7 bases between them. This CDR3 has 13 residues. The chain's CDR3 is CASSLAVGNTIYF. CDR3 nucleotide sequence: TGTGCCAGCAGCTTGGCCGTGGGAAACACCATATATTTT.

The rearrangement links TRBV7-9 to TRBJ1-5; no firm D call. The germline V gene has CDR1 SEHNR and CDR2 FQNEAQ (reference sequence). CDR3 length: 15 amino acids. V gave up 5 bases and J gave up 0 bases, with 11 bases separating them. Here the CDR3 DNA reads TGTGCCAGCAGCCTAACCGGTGATAGCAATCAGCCCCAGCATTTT. Its protein product is CASSLTGDSNQPQHF.

V usage is TRBV2 and J usage is TRBJ1-4; D is undetermined. This CDR3 spans 13 amino acids. CDR1 and CDR2 (germline): SNHLY, FYNNEI. V gave up 7 bases and J gave up 5 bases, with 11 bases separating them. The CDR3 sequence: CASMWARNEKLFF. DNA of the CDR3: TGTGCCAGCATGTGGGCTCGAAATGAAAAACTGTTTTTT.